This T cell receptor beta chain is drawn from a study of CD8+ T cells in alopecia areata. The V and J ends lost 7 bases and 2 bases respectively, with 8 bases between them. The CDR3 has 12 residues. Looked up from germline, CDR1 is SNHLY and CDR2 is FYNNEI. Study results and caveats: For lesional scalp, especially alopecia totalis/universalis, clonality was higher than in normal scalp.

Reverse transcribed after extraction, RNA yielded cDNA as the sequencing template. Repertoires were generated with immunoSEQ multiplex PCR, while TCRdb's copy carries only in-frame clones and drops some. The table has fewer than 250,000 clones, roughly 70% seen once; the top ten hold approximately 1.4%. The sample's treatment: oral pan-JAK inhibitor, 5-10 mg twice daily. Individuals with alopecia areata gave both lesional scalp punch biopsies and peripheral blood for collection. Separation by sorting yielded CD4+ and CD8+ T cells from PBMCs. In this sample, this clone turned up a few times. Its cognate antigen is unknown.

The material was CD4+ T cells sorted from blood, obtained around week 50, from a patient treated with tofacitinib. The TCR was taken from a human donor with alopecia areata. V is TRBV2 and J is TRBJ1-2; D unresolved. The CDR3, as DNA: TGTGCCAGCATTGACAACAACTATGGCTACACCTTC. Protein product: CASIDNNYGYTF.